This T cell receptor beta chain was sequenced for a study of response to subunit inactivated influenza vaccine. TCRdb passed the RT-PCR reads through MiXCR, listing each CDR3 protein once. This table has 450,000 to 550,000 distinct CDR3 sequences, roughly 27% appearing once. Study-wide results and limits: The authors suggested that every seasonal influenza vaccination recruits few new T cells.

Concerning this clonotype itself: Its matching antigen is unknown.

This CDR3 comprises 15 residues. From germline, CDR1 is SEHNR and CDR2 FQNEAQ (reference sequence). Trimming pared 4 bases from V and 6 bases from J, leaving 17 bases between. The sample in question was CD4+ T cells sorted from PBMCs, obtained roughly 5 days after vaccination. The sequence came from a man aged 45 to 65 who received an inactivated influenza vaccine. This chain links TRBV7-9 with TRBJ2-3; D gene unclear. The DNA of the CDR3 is TGTGCCAGCAGCTCCCTCTTAACAGCCACCGATACGCAGTATTTT. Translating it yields CASSSLLTATDTQYF.